The 32 T cell receptor beta chains below come from one sample, sequenced in a study of T cell repertoires in cytomegalovirus infection. Using its own MiXCR run on the reads, TCRdb lists one record per CDR3 protein. The sample consists of approximately 280,000 distinct CDR3 sequences, roughly a fifth of them appearing once. These receptors have no identified antigens. This material consisted of cultured PBMCs, taken from culture after CMV antigen stimulation. The receptors were gathered from a human donor in good health (CMV status not recorded). Some clones in this sample may be carry-over from other donors' samples.

This clonotype has a handful of counts. The gene calls are TRBV20-1 and TRBJ2-1; 8 nucleotides line up with TRBD2. The germline CDR1 and CDR2 sequences are DFQATT and SNEGSKA (reference sequence). The CDR3 contains 13 residues. V gave up 4 bases and J gave up 8 bases; unmatched junction bases: 7. The CDR3 region is CSAKSGSSYEQFF. The CDR3, as DNA: TGCAGTGCTAAAAGCGGGAGCAGCTATGAGCAGTTCTTC.

The V and J genes are TRBV20-1 and TRBJ2-1; 10 nucleotides align to TRBD2. With 4 bases clipped from V and 8 bases from J, the junction kept 8 bases outside the gene matches. The CDR3 has 14 amino acids. The V gene's germline CDR1 is DFQATT and CDR2 SNEGSKA (reference sequence). The CDR3 sequence is CSAKKREGLYEQFF. In DNA, the CDR3 is TGCAGTGCTAAAAAGCGGGAGGGCCTCTATGAGCAGTTCTTC.

This clonotype occurred a few times. V usage is TRBV7-9 and J usage is TRBJ2-3; TRBD1 aligns across 9 bases. J lost 2 bases, V lost 5 bases, and 8 bases had no gene match. The CDR3 totals 16 residues. Germline-derived CDR1 and CDR2 are SEHNR and FQNEAQ (reference sequence). CDR3 residues: CASSVYRGQFTDTQYF. The DNA of the CDR3 is TGTGCCAGCAGCGTGTACAGGGGGCAATTCACAGATACGCAGTATTTT.

This clonotype appeared once. The chain combines TRBV20-1 with TRBJ2-7; 12 bases map to TRBD1. This CDR3 has 13 amino acids. CDR1 and CDR2 from the germline V gene are DFQATT and SNEGSKA (reference sequence). V gave up 5 bases and J gave up 4 bases; unmatched junction bases: 3. CDR3 region: CSAWGQGAYEQYF. CDR3 coding DNA: TGCAGTGCTTGGGGACAGGGGGCATACGAGCAGTACTTC.

The chain is built from TRBV6-2 or TRBV6-3 and TRBJ2-7; 10 bases are shared with TRBD2. The CDR3 is 14 amino acids. CDR1 and CDR2 from the germline V gene are MNHEY and SVGEGT. V shed 6 bases, J shed 4 bases, and the junction held 6 bases outside the gene matches. The CDR3 reads CASSPGTSAYEQYF. For the CDR3, the DNA is TGTGCCAGCAGCCCCGGGACTAGCGCATACGAGCAGTACTTC.

The chain has TRBV7-9 and TRBJ2-5, with unresolved D. The CDR3 consists of 13 residues. V lost 5 bases to trimming and J lost 5 bases, with 12 bases between them. CDR1 is SEHNR, CDR2 FQNEAQ, per germline (reference sequence). The CDR3 nucleotides read TGTGCCAGCAGCGAGCCGAACGGGGAGACCCAGTACTTC. The encoded protein is CASSEPNGETQYF.

This clonotype was picked up many times. The gene calls are TRBV7-2 and TRBJ1-4, with D perhaps matching TRBD1 (5 bases). With 3 bases removed from V and 8 bases from J, the gap between germline ends came to 16 bases. The CDR3 has 15 amino acids. CDR1 and CDR2 (germline): SGHTA, FQGNSA. Here the CDR3 DNA reads TGTGCCAGCAGCTTGACAGCGACAAACCAGGAAAAACTGTTTTTT. Encoded protein: CASSLTATNQEKLFF.

This clonotype was recorded at least ten times. The chain employs TRBV7-2 and TRBJ2-3; unclear D gene. V lost 5 bases and J lost 4, with 16 bases in between. CDR1 SGHTA and CDR2 FQGNSA come from the germline V gene. This CDR3 comprises 15 residues. This chain's CDR3 is CASSARELGPDTQYF. In DNA form, the CDR3 reads TGTGCCAGCAGCGCCCGTGAGCTGGGCCCAGATACGCAGTATTTT.

This clonotype was found a few times. The chain is built from TRBV6-5 and TRBJ2-2, with D tentatively TRBD1 (7 bases). Deletions cut 6 bases from V and 0 bases from J, with 14 bases between. The germline V gene has CDR1 MNHEY and CDR2 SVGAGI. The CDR3 runs 16 residues. The CDR3 DNA follows: TGTGCCAGCAGAGGGAGGACAGGAACGAACACCGGGGAGCTGTTTTTT. This translates into CASRGRTGTNTGELFF.

This clonotype was counted only a few times. The V call is TRBV12-3 or TRBV12-4, the J call TRBJ2-2; no definite D call. The CDR3 is made up of 12 amino acids. V was pared by 6 bases and J by 5 bases, with 7 bases between. CDR3 loop: CASRLTTGELFF. CDR3 DNA sequence: TGTGCCAGCAGACTGACTACCGGGGAGCTGTTTTTT.

CDR3 DNA: TGCAGCGTCGCCCACGTTGGAACAGCCTACGGGCAGTACGTC. Translating it yields CSVAHVGTAYGQYV. The chain combines TRBV29-1 with TRBJ2-7; no clear D gene. In germline, CDR1 is SQVTM, CDR2 ANQGSEA. The CDR3 sequence is 14 residues long.

This clonotype was found a few times. This chain links TRBV3-1 with TRBJ2-5; 11 nucleotides align to TRBD2. Trimming took 1 base from V and 5 from J; bases not matched to a gene: 9. Germline values: CDR1 LGHDT, CDR2 YNNKEL (reference sequence). The CDR3 is made up of 17 amino acids. The CDR3 here is CASSQGGSSGGSETQYF. The DNA of the CDR3 is TGTGCCAGCAGCCAAGGGGGATCTAGCGGGGGGTCGGAGACCCAGTACTTC.

This clonotype came up many times. This chain joins TRBV7-6 and TRBJ2-1, with D maybe TRBD2 (6 bases). The CDR3 is made up of 13 amino acids. CDR1 is SGHVS and CDR2 is FNYEAQ in the germline V gene. Trimming stripped 9 bases from V and 0 bases from J, with 9 bases between. Here the CDR3 reads CASGGPSYNEQFF. Here the CDR3 DNA reads TGTGCCAGTGGAGGGCCCTCCTACAATGAGCAGTTCTTC.

The V call is TRBV20-1, the J call TRBJ2-7; TRBD1 might be the D (6 bases). The V end was cut by 8 bases, the J end by 4 bases, with 15 bases between. Germline V CDR1 and CDR2: DFQATT, SNEGSKA (reference sequence). This CDR3 spans 12 amino acids. The CDR3 bases are TGCAGTAAAAGGGGAAGGGGGTACGAGCAGTACTTC. The encoded protein is CSKRGRGYEQYF.

The CDR3 DNA reads TGTGCCAGCTCTGGGGTCGAAGTCTCTGGGGCCAACGTCCTGACTTTC. Its protein is CASSGVEVSGANVLTF. V and J are TRBV27 and TRBJ2-6; D unresolved. CDR1 is MNHEY and CDR2 is SMNVEV in the germline V gene (reference sequence). V was trimmed by 8 bases and J by 0 bases, leaving 14 bases between them. This CDR3 contains 16 residues.

The table lists this clonotype with many counts. The rearrangement joins TRBV12-3 or TRBV12-4 to TRBJ2-1; D uncertain. V was pared by 5 bases and J by 1 base, with 3 bases between. The CDR3 covers 12 residues. CDR3 sequence reads: CASSISYNEQFF. The CDR3 DNA follows: TGTGCCAGCAGTATTTCCTACAATGAGCAGTTCTTC.

This clonotype was detected ten times or more. The V gene is TRBV5-5, the J gene TRBJ2-1; a possible D gene is TRBD2 (5 bases). Germline loops: CDR1 SGHKS, CDR2 YYEKEE (reference sequence). The CDR3 length is 16 residues. The V end lost 0 bases, the J end lost 0 bases, and 10 bases lay between the germline ends. The CDR3 sequence: CASSLEDWSSYNEQFF. The CDR3 DNA follows: TGTGCCAGCAGCTTGGAGGACTGGAGCTCCTACAATGAGCAGTTCTTC.

This chain uses TRBV4-1 with TRBJ1-1, with D perhaps TRBD1 (5 bases). The CDR3 spans 16 residues. The germline V gene has CDR1 MGHRA and CDR2 YSYEKL. Trimming cost V 1 base and J 3 bases, with 15 bases left between them. This CDR3 is CASSQGIRAGDTEAFF. CDR3 in DNA: TGCGCCAGCAGCCAAGGGATCAGGGCGGGGGACACTGAAGCTTTCTTT.

This clonotype has only a few counts. V usage is TRBV27 and J usage is TRBJ1-2; 8 bases are a match to TRBD1. CDR1 is MNHEY and CDR2 is SMNVEV in the germline V gene (reference sequence). The CDR3 is 14 amino acids. The V segment lost 1 base and the J segment 6 bases; nucleotides outside the gene matches: 4. In DNA, the CDR3 is TGTGCCAGCAGTTTATGGGCAGGGGGCAATGGCTACACCTTC. As protein: CASSLWAGGNGYTF.

The V call is TRBV7-9, the J call TRBJ1-1; tentative D call: TRBD1 (5 bases). CDR3 length: 15 residues. Looked up from germline, CDR1 is SEHNR and CDR2 is FQNEAQ (reference sequence). Trimming left V 3 bases short and J 3 bases short, with 14 bases between. This CDR3 reads CASSLEDGAHTEAFF. The CDR3 DNA follows: TGTGCCAGCAGCTTGGAGGACGGGGCACACACTGAAGCTTTCTTT.

In this sample, this clonotype turned up a few times. The chain has TRBV7-9 and TRBJ2-3; D is uncertain. From germline, CDR1 is SEHNR and CDR2 FQNEAQ (reference sequence). V lost 3 bases, J lost 7 bases, and 8 bases lay in between. The CDR3 length is 12 residues. CDR3 sequence (DNA): TGTGCCAGCAGCTTGAGGCAGAATACGCAGTATTTT. Translating gives CASSLRQNTQYF.

The rearrangement joins TRBV7-8 to TRBJ2-7, with 8 positions matching TRBD1. V shed 5 bases, J shed 2 bases, and the junction held 11 bases outside the gene matches. CDR3 size: 16 residues. CDR1 is SGHVS, CDR2 FQNEAQ, per germline. CDR3: CASSNAGTGYPYEQYF. The CDR3 nucleotides are TGTGCCAGCAGCAATGCCGGGACAGGCTACCCCTACGAGCAGTACTTC.

The chain joins TRBV6-8 to TRBJ2-7; a weak D match, TRBD1 (6 bases). Trimming took 0 bases from V and 6 from J, leaving 15 bases between them. The germline V gene has CDR1 MNHGY and CDR2 SAAAGT. There are 15 residues in the CDR3. Here the CDR3 reads CASSYSNNRESEQYV. The CDR3 DNA reads TGTGCCAGCAGTTACTCGAATAACAGGGAGAGCGAGCAGTACGTC.

The genes are TRBV11-2 and TRBJ2-7, with 7 bases that match TRBD2. Germline V gene sequence: CDR1 SGHAT, CDR2 FQNNGV. V lost 1 base to trimming and J lost 3 bases; unmatched junction nucleotides: 3. This CDR3 contains 14 residues. The CDR3 is CASSLGGRGYEQYV. The DNA for the CDR3 is TGTGCCAGCAGCTTAGGCGGGAGAGGCTACGAGCAGTACGTC.

This clonotype was counted only a few times. The J gene is TRBJ2-1, the V gene TRBV7-9, with 9 nucleotides matching TRBD1. The CDR3 totals 16 residues. V gave up 4 bases and J gave up 4 bases; unmatched junction bases: 8. The germline CDR1 and CDR2 sequences are SEHNR and FQNEAQ (reference sequence). CDR3 sequence reads: CASSSGQGGGYNEQFF. CDR3 DNA: TGTGCCAGCAGCTCGGGACAGGGAGGAGGGTACAATGAGCAGTTCTTC. Together with reference TRBV7-9 and TRBJ2-1, the CDR3 gives the full variable domain: DTGVSQNPRHKITKRGQNVTFRCDPISEHNRLYWYRQTLGQGPEFLTYFQNEAQLEKSRLLSDRFSAERPKGSFSTLEIQRTEQGDSAMYLCASSSGQGGGYNEQFFGPGTRLTVL.

The CDR3 here is CASSRRLAGDDEQFF. The CDR3 DNA reads TGTGCCAGCAGCCGCCGACTAGCGGGAGACGATGAGCAGTTCTTC. The rearrangement joins TRBV7-2 to TRBJ2-1; 12 bases are a match to TRBD2. CDR1 is SGHTA and CDR2 is FQGNSA in the germline V gene. J lost 8 bases, V lost 5 bases, and 7 bases had no gene match. CDR3 length equals 15 residues. Full variable domain (rest looked up from reference TRBV7-2 and TRBJ2-1): GAGVSQSPSNKVTEKGKDVELRCDPISGHTALYWYRQSLGQGLEFLIYFQGNSAPDKSGLPSDRFSAERTGGSVSTLTIQRTQQEDSAVYLCASSRRLAGDDEQFFGPGTRLTVL.

This clonotype was seen repeatedly, ten times or more. The rearrangement uses TRBV7-2 and TRBJ1-2; 7 bases align to TRBD1. Germline V CDR1 and CDR2: SGHTA, FQGNSA. V was pared by 5 bases and J by 3 bases, with 9 bases of the junction left unmatched. The CDR3 runs 15 residues. The CDR3 bases are TGTGCCAGCAGCCCGGGACAGCCGGGGCACTATGGCTACACCTTC. Its protein product is CASSPGQPGHYGYTF.

This clonotype was picked up a small number of times. This CDR3 reads CASSMEWYGENIQYF. CDR3 nucleotide sequence: TGTGCCAGTAGTATGGAGTGGTACGGAGAAAACATTCAGTACTTC. The rearrangement joins TRBV19 to TRBJ2-4; D is unresolved. Germline loops: CDR1 LNHDA, CDR2 SQIVND (reference sequence). The CDR3 length is 15 residues. The V end lost 3 bases, the J end lost 5 bases, and 14 bases lay between the germline ends.

This clonotype was seen repeatedly, ten times or more. J is TRBJ2-7 and V is TRBV27; no firm D call. The ends were cut back, 2 bases at V and 2 bases at J, with 13 bases in the middle. The CDR3 runs 15 residues. The germline V gene encodes CDR1 MNHEY and CDR2 SMNVEV (reference sequence). CDR3 bases: TGTGCCAGCAGTTTAGTCGCTCTGGGGACCTACGAGCAGTACGTC. Translating it yields CASSLVALGTYEQYV.

This clonotype was seen at least ten times. The chain employs TRBV12-3 or TRBV12-4 and TRBJ1-2; no firm D call. V was shortened by 2 bases and J by 7 bases, with 8 bases between the two germline ends. CDR3 length: 12 residues. CDR3 amino acids: CASSLILGGYTF. The CDR3 DNA is TGTGCCAGCAGTTTAATCTTGGGTGGCTACACCTTC.

This chain links TRBV10-3 with TRBJ2-5; the match to TRBD2 covers 8 bases. V shed 0 bases and J 5 bases; nucleotides not matched to a gene: 2. This CDR3 is 14 amino acids long. Germline CDR1 ENHRY, CDR2 SYGVKD. The CDR3: CAISESRLAETQYF. DNA for the CDR3: TGTGCCATCAGTGAGTCAAGACTAGCGGAGACCCAGTACTTC.

This clonotype was detected ten times or more. This sequence joins TRBV7-2 and TRBJ2-5, with D perhaps TRBD1 (5 bases). CDR1 is SGHTA, CDR2 FQGNSA, per germline. Trimming removed 5 bases from V and 5 bases from J, with 27 bases in between. The CDR3 has 18 residues. CDR3 protein: CASSAQSRTFGRGETQYF. CDR3 DNA sequence: TGTGCCAGCAGCGCCCAGTCCCGGACGTTTGGTAGGGGTGAGACCCAGTACTTC.